This T cell receptor beta chain stems from a study of T cells in Graves' hyperthyroidism and ophthalmopathy. RNA transcripts served as the template for amplifying TCR beta CDR3 regions. HTBI primers were used for first-round RT-PCR of the TCR CDR3. TCRdb processed the multiplex PCR reads anew with MiXCR; each CDR3 protein has one entry. The table shows about 53,000 distinct CDR3 sequences, with less than 50% occurring only once. Note on this clonotype: Mismatch with germline at one junction end may stem from a read error.

The CDR3 has 14 residues. Germline CDR1 and CDR2: SGHRS and YFSETQ. The clonotype was recovered from a woman in her 30s with Graves' ophthalmopathy. The J gene is TRBJ2-6, the V gene TRBV5-1; 7 bases match TRBD1. The specimen was blood. For the CDR3, the DNA is TGCGCCAGCAGCCTGGGTGGGACAGCGAACACTGAAGCTTTC. Translated, it gives CASSLGGTANTEAF.